This T cell receptor beta chain appears in the sequencing data of a study of T cell changes during pregnancy in multiple sclerosis. Measured with immunoSEQ multiplex PCR; TCRdb has only the in-frame clones, and not every one. This repertoire shows fewer than 50,000 clones, roughly 91% found once; its top ten account for around 7.2%. The clonotype was recovered from a female donor with multiple sclerosis, enrolled in a pregnancy study. Source: CD8+ T cells from peripheral blood mononuclear cells, taken in the third trimester of pregnancy.

The CDR3 nucleotides read TGTGCCAGCAGCCCCACAGGGAGCTATGGCTACACCTTC. It specifies CASSPTGSYGYTF. The chain combines TRBV27 with TRBJ1-2; D is possibly TRBD1 (6 bases). Germline V gene sequence: CDR1 MNHEY, CDR2 SMNVEV (reference sequence). CDR3 size: 13 residues. The V gene lost 6 bases and the J gene lost 4 bases, with 12 bases spanning the gap.